This TCR beta chain came from a study of CD8 T cells in Susac syndrome. cDNA came from roughly 0.53 to 1 ug RNA primed by random hexamers. TCRdb ran MiXCR on the immunoSEQ multiplex PCR reads and lists one entry per CDR3 protein. The sample lists 150,000 to 200,000 distinct CDR3 sequences, roughly 92% seen once, with roughly 0.11% in the top ten. Trimming shortened V by 6 bases and J by 2 bases, and 17 bases separated the two germline ends. The CDR3 is made up of 15 amino acids. Purification of the CD8+ and CD4+ T cells relied on negative isolation, and TEMRA cells underwent FACS enrichment. Material for sequencing was CD4+ T cells from PBMCs. The source of this sequence is a human donor with Susac syndrome. The rearrangement uses TRBV12-3 or TRBV12-4 and TRBJ2-7, with unresolved D. The CDR3, as DNA: TGTGCCAGCAGAACTGGAGACTCCCCCGCCTACGAGCAGTACTTC. Its protein is CASRTGDSPAYEQYF.